Here is one T cell receptor beta chain with its context. The record originates from a study of control samples from healthy donors and cancer patients. TCRdb keeps only in-frame clones here, not all; method: immunoSEQ multiplex PCR. The repertoire holds 100,000 to 150,000 clones, 75% to 95% seen once, with more than 2% in the top ten. Trimming took 1 base from V and 6 from J, leaving 12 bases between them. The CDR3 extends over 14 amino acids. CDR1 and CDR2 from the germline V gene are SNHLY and FYNNEI. This TCR derives from a man between 18 and 29 years old in good health. The chain is built from TRBV2 and TRBJ1-1; D might be TRBD1 (6 bases). Sequenced input: blood. The CDR3 nucleotides read TGTGCCAGCAGTGAAGGCAGGGGTGGGGCTGAAGCTTTCTTT. Translated, it gives CASSEGRGGAEAFF. Full variable domain (outside the CDR3, taken from reference TRBV2 and TRBJ1-1): EPEVTQTPSHQVTQMGQEVILRCVPISNHLYFYWYRQILGQKVEFLVSFYNNEISEKSEIFDDQFSVERPDGSNFTLKIRSTKLEDSAMYFCASSEGRGGAEAFFGQGTRLTVV.